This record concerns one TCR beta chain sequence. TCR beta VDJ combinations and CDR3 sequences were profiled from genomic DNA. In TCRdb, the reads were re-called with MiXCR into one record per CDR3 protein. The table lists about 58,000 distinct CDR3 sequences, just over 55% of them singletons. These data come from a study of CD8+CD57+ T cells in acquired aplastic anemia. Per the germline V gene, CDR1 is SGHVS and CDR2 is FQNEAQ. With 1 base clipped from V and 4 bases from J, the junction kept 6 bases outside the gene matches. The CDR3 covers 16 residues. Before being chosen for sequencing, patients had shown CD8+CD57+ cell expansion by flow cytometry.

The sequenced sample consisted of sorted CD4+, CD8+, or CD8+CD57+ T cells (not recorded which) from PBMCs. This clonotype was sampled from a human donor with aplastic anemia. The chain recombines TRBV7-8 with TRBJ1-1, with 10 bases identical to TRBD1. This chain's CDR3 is CASSLVGTGVSTEAFF. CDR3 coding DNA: TGTGCCAGCAGCTTAGTGGGGACAGGGGTGAGCACTGAAGCTTTCTTT.